This entry is about one T cell receptor beta chain. This sample was included in a study of blood T cell repertoires in COVID-19. Looking at the study overall: Both acute and convalescent COVID-19 samples were obtained from the United States, Italy and Spain. PBMCs, B-cell-depleted T cells, or T cells were the source of the cDNA or gDNA that made up the material.

The V end was cut by 5 bases, the J end by 3 bases, with 17 bases between. Germline assignment: CDR1 SGHTA and CDR2 FQGNSA. The CDR3 covers 16 residues. In the authors' methods: Reference gene primer amplification in the assay estimated nucleated cell counts. Assay used: immunoSEQ multiplex PCR; TCRdb lists only in-frame clones, some missing. The V and J calls and clone size come from that table; D and trimming were worked out from the DNA. The table has fewer than 90,000 clones, roughly 87% seen once. The source material was peripheral blood. The chain recombines TRBV7-2 with TRBJ2-1, with a possible D match to TRBD2 (7 bases). The sequence was collected from a male donor with acute or convalescent COVID-19. The CDR3 DNA reads as TGTGCCAGCAGCCAGACGAACGGGGGGCTCTACAATGAGCAGTTCTTC. Translation gives CASSQTNGGLYNEQFF.